This TCR beta chain was documented in a study of cytomegalovirus exposure and HLA in healthy donors. There are 15 residues in the CDR3. CDR1 and CDR2 from the germline V gene are SGHVS and FQNEAQ. With 1 base removed from V and 2 bases from J, the gap between germline ends came to 11 bases. Study-wide results and limits: The classifier, whose performance was assessed in both the original and validation cohorts, reportedly diagnosed cytomegalovirus status with high specificity and sensitivity. In an earlier analysis, productive rearrangement rates for most beta V segments clustered near 90% or 30%.

As concerns this clone: Its antigen is currently unknown.

PCR involved 60 Vbeta and 13 Jbeta primers. Clones were sequenced by immunoSEQ multiplex PCR, and TCRdb holds only the in-frame ones, with some missing. The table includes fewer than 150,000 clones, less than 85% detected once. This sequence was found in a woman in her thirties or forties in good health and CMV-seronegative. V is TRBV7-8 and J is TRBJ2-5; weak D call: TRBD2 (6 bases). The specimen was PBMCs. The chain's CDR3 is CASSLGLAGQETQYF. In DNA, the CDR3 is TGTGCCAGCAGCTTAGGTCTGGCGGGGCAAGAGACCCAGTACTTC.